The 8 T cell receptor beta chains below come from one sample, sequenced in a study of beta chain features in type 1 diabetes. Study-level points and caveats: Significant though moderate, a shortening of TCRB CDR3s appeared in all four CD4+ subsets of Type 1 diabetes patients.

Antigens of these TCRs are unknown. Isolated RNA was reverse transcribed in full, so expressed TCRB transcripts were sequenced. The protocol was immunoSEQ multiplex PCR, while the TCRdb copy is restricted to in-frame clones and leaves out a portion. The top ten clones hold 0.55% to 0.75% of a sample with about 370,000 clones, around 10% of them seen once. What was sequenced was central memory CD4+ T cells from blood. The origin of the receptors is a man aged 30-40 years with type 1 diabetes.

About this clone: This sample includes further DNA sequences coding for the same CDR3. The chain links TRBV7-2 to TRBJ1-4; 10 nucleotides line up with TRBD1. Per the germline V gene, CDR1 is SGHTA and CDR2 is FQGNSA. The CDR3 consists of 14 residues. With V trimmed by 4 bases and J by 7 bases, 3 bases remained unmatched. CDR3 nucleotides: TGTGCCAGCAGCTGGGACAGGGGAGGTGAAAAACTGTTTTTT. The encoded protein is CASSWDRGGEKLFF.

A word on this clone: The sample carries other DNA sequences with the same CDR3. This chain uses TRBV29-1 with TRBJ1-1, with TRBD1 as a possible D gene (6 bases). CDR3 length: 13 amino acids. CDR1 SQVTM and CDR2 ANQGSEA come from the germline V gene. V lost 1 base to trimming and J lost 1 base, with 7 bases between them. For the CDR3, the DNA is TGCAGCGTTGAAGGGACAGCGAACACTGAAGCTTTCTTT. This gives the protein CSVEGTANTEAFF.

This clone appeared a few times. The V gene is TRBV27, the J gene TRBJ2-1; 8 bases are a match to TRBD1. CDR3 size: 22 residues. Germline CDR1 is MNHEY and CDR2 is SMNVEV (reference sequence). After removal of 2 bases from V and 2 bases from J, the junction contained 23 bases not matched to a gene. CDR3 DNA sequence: TGTGCCAGCAGTTTAATAAGGGGGCCGGGGGACAGGAAAATCTATACCTACAATGAGCAGTTCTTC. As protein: CASSLIRGPGDRKIYTYNEQFF.

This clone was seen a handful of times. CDR3 sequence (DNA): TGTGCCAGCAGCGGGGCCCTGGACAGGGGTAACGAGCAGTACTTC. Translating gives CASSGALDRGNEQYF. V usage is TRBV28 and J usage is TRBJ2-5; 9 nucleotides agree with TRBD1. Near its end, the DNA agrees better with TRBJ2-7, so the J call may be wrong. Germline V gene sequence: CDR1 MDHEN, CDR2 SYDVKM. The CDR3 covers 15 residues.

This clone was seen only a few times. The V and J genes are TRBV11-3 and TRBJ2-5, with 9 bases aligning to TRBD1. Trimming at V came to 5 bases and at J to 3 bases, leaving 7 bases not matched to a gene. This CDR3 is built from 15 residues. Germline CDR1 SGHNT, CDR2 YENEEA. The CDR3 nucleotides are TGTGCCAGCAGCCAAGGCTGGACAGGGGAAGAGACCCAGTACTTC. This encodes CASSQGWTGEETQYF.

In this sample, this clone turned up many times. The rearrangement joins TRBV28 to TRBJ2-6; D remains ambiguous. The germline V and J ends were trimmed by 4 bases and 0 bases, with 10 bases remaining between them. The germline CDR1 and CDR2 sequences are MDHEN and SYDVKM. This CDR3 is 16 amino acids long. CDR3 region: CASSSLGRSGANVLTF. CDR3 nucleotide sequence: TGTGCCAGCAGTTCTCTTGGACGCTCTGGGGCCAACGTCCTGACTTTC.

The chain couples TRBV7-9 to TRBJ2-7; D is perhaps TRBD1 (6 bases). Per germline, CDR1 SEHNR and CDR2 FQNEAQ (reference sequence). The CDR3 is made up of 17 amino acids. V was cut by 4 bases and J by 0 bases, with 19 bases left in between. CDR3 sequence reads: CASSSWGRQVNSYEQYF. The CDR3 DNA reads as TGTGCCAGCAGCTCGTGGGGCAGACAGGTAAACTCCTACGAGCAGTACTTC. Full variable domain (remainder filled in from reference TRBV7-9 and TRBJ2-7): DTGVSQNPRHKITKRGQNVTFRCDPISEHNRLYWYRQTLGQGPEFLTYFQNEAQLEKSRLLSDRFSAERPKGSFSTLEIQRTEQGDSAMYLCASSSWGRQVNSYEQYFGPGTRLTVT.

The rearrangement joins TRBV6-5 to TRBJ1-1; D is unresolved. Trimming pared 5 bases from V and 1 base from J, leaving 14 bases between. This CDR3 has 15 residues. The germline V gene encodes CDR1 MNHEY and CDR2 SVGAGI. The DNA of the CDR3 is TGTGCCAGCAGTGTCCTCGGTAGCGGGAACACTGAAGCTTTCTTT. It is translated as CASSVLGSGNTEAFF.